What follows is one T cell receptor (beta chain) and its context. This entry is derived from a study of blood T cell repertoires in COVID-19. V trimming: 6 bases; J trimming: 5 bases; junction bases outside the gene matches: 9. The V gene's germline CDR1 is MNHEY and CDR2 SVGAGI. The CDR3 sequence is 15 residues long. The protocol was immunoSEQ multiplex PCR, while the TCRdb copy is restricted to in-frame clones and leaves out a portion. The top ten clones hold approximately 18% of a sample with roughly 200,000 clones, 84% of them seen once. This chain uses TRBV6-5 with TRBJ1-2; 10 bases fit TRBD1. Sequencing was carried out using peripheral blood. This receptor was taken from a woman of 80 years or more with active or convalescent COVID-19. As DNA, the CDR3 is TGTGCCAGCAGAGGACAGGGGGGAAATTCATATGGCTACACCTTC. Protein: CASRGQGGNSYGYTF.